The T cell receptor (beta chain) under discussion was sequenced for a study of T cells in Graves' hyperthyroidism and ophthalmopathy. Researchers took RNA transcripts and amplified the TCR beta CDR3 regions from them. HTBI primers were employed in a first-round RT-PCR of the TCR CDR3. MiXCR was run by TCRdb on the multiplex PCR reads, yielding one entry per CDR3 protein. Here the sample spans around 700,000 distinct CDR3 sequences, approximately 36% being singletons. Comment on this clonotype: Its antigen is as yet unknown.

There are 14 residues in the CDR3. Germline CDR1 and CDR2: ENHRY and SYGVKD. Unmatched junction bases numbered 2, after V lost 2 bases and J lost 4 bases. Exclusion of a patient resulted from uncontrolled infection, other autoimmune disease, pregnancy or lactation. Findings of the study overall: Most thyroid clonotypes expanded above 0.001 appeared in blood too. Ophthalmopathy onset followed model prediction by a median about seven months.

Material for sequencing was blood. The sequence was collected from a woman aged 35 to 49 with Graves' hyperthyroidism. The genes are TRBV10-3 and TRBJ1-2, with 9 bases matching TRBD1. CDR3 residues: CAISERGQGYGYTF. CDR3 coding DNA: TGTGCCATCAGTGAGAGGGGACAGGGCTATGGCTACACCTTC.